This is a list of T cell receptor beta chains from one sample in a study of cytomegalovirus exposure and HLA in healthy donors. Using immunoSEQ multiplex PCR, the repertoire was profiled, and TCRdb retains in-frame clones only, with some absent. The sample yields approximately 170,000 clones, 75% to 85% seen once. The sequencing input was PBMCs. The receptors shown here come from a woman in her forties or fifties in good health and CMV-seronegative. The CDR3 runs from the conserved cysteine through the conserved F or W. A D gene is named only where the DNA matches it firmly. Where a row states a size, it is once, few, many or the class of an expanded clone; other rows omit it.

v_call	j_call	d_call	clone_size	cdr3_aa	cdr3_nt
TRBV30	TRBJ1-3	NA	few	CAWSDQAISGNTIYF	TGTGCCTGGAGTGATCAGGCAATCTCTGGAAACACCATATATTTT
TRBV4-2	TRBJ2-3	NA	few	CASSQVDLRDTQYF	TGTGCCAGCAGCCAAGTCGACTTGCGAGATACGCAGTATTTT
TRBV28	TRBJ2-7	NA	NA	CASTVQGNSYEQYF	TGTGCCAGCACCGTCCAGGGGAATTCCTACGAGCAGTACTTC
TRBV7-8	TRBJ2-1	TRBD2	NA	CASSSVQIAGGSYNEQFF	TGTGCCAGCAGCTCAGTCCAAATAGCGGGAGGATCTTACAATGAGCAGTTCTTC
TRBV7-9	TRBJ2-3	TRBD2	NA	CASSFVRGGRGFTDTQYF	TGTGCCAGCAGCTTTGTCCGGGGGGGCAGGGGATTCACAGATACGCAGTATTTT
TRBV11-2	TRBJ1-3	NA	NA	CASSRNPQGASGNTIYF	TGTGCCAGCAGTAGAAATCCCCAGGGTGCGTCCGGAAACACCATATATTTT
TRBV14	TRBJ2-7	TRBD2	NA	CASSQGTSSHEQYF	TGTGCCAGCAGCCAAGGGACTAGCTCCCACGAGCAGTACTTC
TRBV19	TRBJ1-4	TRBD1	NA	CASSMGQANEKLFF	TGTGCCAGTAGTATGGGACAGGCTAATGAAAAACTGTTTTTT
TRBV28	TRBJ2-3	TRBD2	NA	CASSLRASGGTKTDTQYF	TGTGCCAGCAGTTTACGGGCCAGCGGGGGAACAAAAACAGATACGCAGTATTTT
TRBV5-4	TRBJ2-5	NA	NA	CASSLGVSSWETQYF	TGTGCCAGCAGCTTGGGCGTCTCCTCGTGGGAGACCCAGTACTTC
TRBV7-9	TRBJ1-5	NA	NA	CASSPDGREPQHF	TGTGCCAGCAGCCCCGATGGGCGGGAGCCCCAGCATTTT
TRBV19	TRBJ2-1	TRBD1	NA	CASRTDRSSYNEQFF	TGTGCCAGTAGGACGGACAGGAGCTCCTACAATGAGCAGTTCTTC
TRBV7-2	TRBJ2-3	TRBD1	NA	CASSSGTGSRTDTQYF	TGTGCCAGCAGCTCCGGGACAGGGAGTCGCACAGATACGCAGTATTTT
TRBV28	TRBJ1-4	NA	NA	CASRAHGGEKLFF	TGTGCCAGCAGAGCCCATGGTGGTGAAAAACTGTTTTTT
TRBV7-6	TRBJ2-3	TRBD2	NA	CASSLGLAGGADTQYF	TGTGCCAGCAGCCTGGGACTAGCGGGAGGCGCAGATACGCAGTATTTT
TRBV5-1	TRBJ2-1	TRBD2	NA	CASSFGLAGSYSYNEQFF	TGCGCCAGCAGCTTCGGACTAGCGGGATCCTACTCCTACAATGAGCAGTTCTTC
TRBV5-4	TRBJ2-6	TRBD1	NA	CASSLGRGQASGANVLTF	TGTGCCAGCAGCTTGGGTAGGGGGCAAGCCTCTGGGGCCAACGTCCTGACTTTC
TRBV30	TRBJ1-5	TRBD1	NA	CAWNGQAVKPQHF	TGTGCCTGGAATGGACAGGCAGTGAAGCCCCAGCATTTT
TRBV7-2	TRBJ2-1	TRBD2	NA	CASNWGLGAPNEQFF	TGTGCCAGCAACTGGGGACTAGGTGCTCCCAATGAGCAGTTCTTC
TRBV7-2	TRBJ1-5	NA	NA	CASQADNQPQHF	TGTGCCAGCCAGGCAGACAATCAGCCCCAGCATTTT
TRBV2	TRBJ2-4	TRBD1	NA	CASSLVGTGFGKNIQYF	TGTGCCAGCAGCCTCGTTGGGACAGGTTTCGGCAAAAACATTCAGTACTTC
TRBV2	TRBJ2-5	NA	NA	CATTGWGRETQYF	TGTGCCACCACAGGCTGGGGGCGGGAGACCCAGTACTTC
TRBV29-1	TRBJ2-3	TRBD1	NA	CSVEHGTGLDTQYF	TGCAGCGTTGAACACGGGACAGGGTTGGATACGCAGTATTTT
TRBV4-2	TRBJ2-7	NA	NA	CASSQDGRWSYEQYF	TGTGCCAGCAGCCAAGATGGCAGATGGTCCTACGAGCAGTACTTC
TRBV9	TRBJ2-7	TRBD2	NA	CASSVGLAPLEQYF	TGTGCCAGCAGCGTTGGACTAGCACCCCTCGAGCAGTACTTC
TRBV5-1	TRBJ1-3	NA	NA	CASRQIQGPGNTIYF	TGCGCCAGCAGACAAATACAGGGTCCTGGAAACACCATATATTTT
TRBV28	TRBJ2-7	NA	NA	CASSFSGYEQYF	TGTGCCAGCAGTTTTTCGGGGTACGAGCAGTACTTC
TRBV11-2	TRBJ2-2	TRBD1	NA	CASRARGRRTGELFF	TGTGCCAGCAGGGCCAGGGGGCGAAGAACCGGGGAGCTGTTTTTT
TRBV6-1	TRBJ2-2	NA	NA	CASSEAVQGELFF	TGTGCCAGCAGTGAGGCAGTCCAAGGGGAGCTGTTTTTT
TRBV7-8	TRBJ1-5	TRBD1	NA	CASRDRGGNQPQHF	TGTGCCAGCAGGGACAGGGGTGGCAATCAGCCCCAGCATTTT
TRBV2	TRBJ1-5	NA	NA	CASSAQGLRQPQHF	TGTGCCAGCAGTGCACAGGGCCTTAGGCAGCCCCAGCATTTT
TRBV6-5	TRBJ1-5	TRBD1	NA	CASSRTGVNNQPQHF	TGTGCCAGCAGCCGGACAGGGGTGAACAATCAGCCCCAGCATTTT
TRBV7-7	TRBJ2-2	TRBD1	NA	CASSSGGADRAGELFF	TGTGCTAGCAGCTCAGGGGGCGCGGACAGGGCCGGGGAGCTGTTTTTT
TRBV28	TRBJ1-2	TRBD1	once	CASSLDRVYGYTF	TGTGCCAGCAGTTTGGACAGGGTTTATGGCTACACCTTC
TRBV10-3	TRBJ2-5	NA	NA	CAISGTRDTQETQYF	TGTGCCATCAGTGGGACGAGGGACACCCAAGAGACCCAGTACTTC
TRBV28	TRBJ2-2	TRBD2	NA	CASSPGGQNTGELFF	TGTGCCAGCAGTCCGGGAGGCCAGAACACCGGGGAGCTGTTTTTT
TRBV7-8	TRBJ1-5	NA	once	CASSMGGGQRPNQPQHF	TGTGCCAGCAGCATGGGGGGTGGGCAGAGACCTAATCAGCCCCAGCATTTT
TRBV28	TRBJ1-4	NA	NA	CASRGGVLATNEKLFF	TGTGCCAGCAGGGGGGGGGTCCTTGCAACTAATGAAAAACTGTTTTTT
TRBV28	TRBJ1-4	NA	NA	CATRELTYEKLFF	TGTGCCACCCGGGAGCTGACTTATGAAAAACTGTTTTTT
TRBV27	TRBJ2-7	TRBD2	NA	CASSLLGSGGRSYEQYF	TGTGCCAGCAGTTTATTGGGAAGCGGGGGCCGCTCCTACGAGCAGTACTTC
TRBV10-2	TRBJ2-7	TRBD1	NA	CASLPTEGDRTYEQYF	TGCGCCAGCCTCCCTACCGAAGGGGACAGAACCTACGAGCAGTACTTC
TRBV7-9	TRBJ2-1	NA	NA	CSSTPQGNYNEQFF	TGTTCCAGCACCCCTCAGGGGAACTACAATGAGCAGTTCTTC
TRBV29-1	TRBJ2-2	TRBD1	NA	CSVVRTGRIGSGELFF	TGCAGCGTTGTGCGGACAGGGAGGATTGGGTCCGGGGAGCTGTTTTTT
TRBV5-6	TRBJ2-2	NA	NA	CASSLAVGGGELFF	TGTGCCAGCAGCTTGGCCGTGGGAGGCGGGGAGCTGTTTTTT
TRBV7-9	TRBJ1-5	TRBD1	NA	CSSSRGTGTVNQPQHF	TGTTCCAGCAGCCGAGGGACAGGGACCGTCAATCAGCCCCAGCATTTT
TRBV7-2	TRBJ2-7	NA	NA	CASSLGAEQYF	TGTGCCAGCAGCTTAGGGGCGGAGCAGTACTTC
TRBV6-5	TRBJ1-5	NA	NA	CASSYLQSNQPQHF	TGTGCCAGCAGTTATCTCCAGAGCAATCAGCCCCAGCATTTT
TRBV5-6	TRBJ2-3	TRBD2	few	CASSLAGGPDTQYF	TGTGCCAGCAGCTTGGCGGGGGGTCCGGATACGCAGTATTTT
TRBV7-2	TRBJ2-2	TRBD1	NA	CASSLWRQGSGELFF	TGTGCCAGCAGCTTATGGAGACAGGGCAGTGGGGAGCTGTTTTTT
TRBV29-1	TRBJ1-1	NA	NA	CSVEDLPEAFF	TGCAGCGTTGAAGATCTACCTGAAGCTTTCTTT
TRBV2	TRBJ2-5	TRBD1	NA	CASSTDRGRQETQYF	TGTGCCAGCAGCACGGACAGGGGGCGGCAAGAGACCCAGTACTTC
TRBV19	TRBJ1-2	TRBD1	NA	CASRGDRYGYTF	TGTGCCAGTAGGGGGGACAGATATGGCTACACCTTC